The rows below give T cell receptor beta chains drawn from one sample of a study of a mutant IDH1 vaccine in newly diagnosed glioma. Measured with immunoSEQ multiplex PCR; TCRdb has only the in-frame clones, and not every one. Of about 25,000 clones in the sample, 70% were seen once. No antigen has been identified for these receptors. Sequences were derived from peripheral blood mononuclear cells (PBMCs), sampled from a glioma patient whose treatment included an IDH1 peptide vaccine. These receptor sequences come from a man between 18 and 35 years old with glioma. Some clones in this sample may be carry-over from other donors' samples. CDR3s include the opening cysteine and the closing phenylalanine or tryptophan. The D gene is left open where the match is weak. Only part of the rows carry a size: once, few, many, or a class if the clone is expanded.

d_gene,j_gene,abundance,v_gene,CDR3aa,CDR3nt
.,TRBJ1-4,few,TRBV25-1,CASSEGGEIVKLFF,TGTGCCAGCAGTGAAGGCGGGGAAATAGTAAAACTGTTTTTT
TRBD1,TRBJ1-6,.,TRBV7-9,CASSFAGTGNSPLHF,TGTGCCAGCAGCTTTGCCGGGACAGGGAATTCACCCCTCCACTTT
TRBD1,TRBJ2-7,.,TRBV7-9,CASSLGGDRVQQYF,TGTGCCAGCAGCTTAGGCGGGGACAGGGTACAGCAGTACTTC
.,TRBJ2-7,.,TRBV7-9,CASSLKAGTYEQYF,TGTGCCAGCAGCTTAAAGGCAGGGACCTACGAGCAGTACTTC
.,TRBJ1-2,.,TRBV7-8,CASSLLGLGARDYGYTF,TGTGCCAGCAGCTTGTTGGGTCTGGGGGCGAGGGACTATGGCTACACCTTC
TRBD1,TRBJ1-2,.,TRBV6-1,CASTWTGLGYTF,TGTGCCAGCACCTGGACAGGGTTGGGCTACACCTTC
.,TRBJ1-6,.,TRBV18,CASSPLPLSYNSPLHF,TGTGCCAGCTCACCACTACCCCTCTCCTATAATTCACCCCTCCACTTT
.,TRBJ2-1,.,TRBV5-4,CASSPRLSGNEQFF,TGTGCCAGCAGCCCCCGGCTATCGGGAAATGAGCAGTTCTTC
TRBD2,TRBJ2-7,.,TRBV30,CAWSELAGGTYEQYF,TGTGCCTGGAGTGAACTAGCGGGAGGGACCTACGAGCAGTACTTC
.,TRBJ2-2,.,TRBV19,CASNGWETGLGTGELFF,TGTGCCAGTAATGGCTGGGAAACAGGGCTGGGCACCGGGGAGCTGTTTTTT